This is a list of T cell receptor beta chains from one sample in a study of naive and memory T cell subsets. From the UMI-ligation and nested PCR reads, TCRdb called clonotypes with MiXCR, one entry per CDR3 protein. Among around 100,000 distinct CDR3 sequences listed, approximately 15% were seen once. Sequenced: naive CD8+ T cells from blood. The receptor set was obtained from a human donor in good health. CDR3s include the opening cysteine and the closing phenylalanine or tryptophan. D genes are given only for firm matches. Clone size is shown for a subset of rows, as once, few, many or a class of expanded clone.

j_call: TRBJ2-7
clone_size: few
d_call: -
v_call: TRBV9
cdr3_aa: CASSVGGKGEQYF
cdr3_nt: TGTGCCAGCAGCGTAGGCGGGAAGGGCGAGCAGTACTTC

j_call: TRBJ2-7
clone_size: few
d_call: -
v_call: TRBV6-2/TRBV6-3
cdr3_aa: CASSYSSPHSYEQYF
cdr3_nt: TGTGCCAGCAGTTACTCGTCCCCCCACTCCTACGAGCAGTACTTC

j_call: TRBJ2-4
clone_size: many
d_call: -
v_call: TRBV7-9
cdr3_aa: CASSQDGPLNIQYF
cdr3_nt: TGTGCCAGCAGCCAAGACGGGCCCTTAAACATTCAGTACTTC

j_call: TRBJ1-4
clone_size: few
d_call: TRBD1
v_call: TRBV20-1
cdr3_aa: CSAGQGPEKLFF
cdr3_nt: TGCAGTGCCGGACAGGGGCCTGAAAAACTGTTTTTT

j_call: TRBJ2-1
clone_size: once
d_call: TRBD2
v_call: TRBV11-1
cdr3_aa: CASSGGIDRGGRGGNEQFF
cdr3_nt: TGTGCCAGCAGCGGCGGGATCGATCGCGGGGGGCGAGGGGGGAATGAGCAGTTCTTC

j_call: TRBJ2-2
clone_size: -
d_call: -
v_call: TRBV9
cdr3_aa: CASSAGTANTGELFF
cdr3_nt: TGTGCCAGCAGTGCCGGGACCGCAAACACCGGGGAGCTGTTTTTT

j_call: TRBJ2-2
clone_size: -
d_call: -
v_call: TRBV7-6
cdr3_aa: CASSITGTGELFF
cdr3_nt: TGTGCCAGCAGCATAACCGGGACAGGGGAGCTGTTTTTT

j_call: TRBJ1-5
clone_size: -
d_call: TRBD1
v_call: TRBV30
cdr3_aa: CAWNLQGAGQPQHF
cdr3_nt: TGTGCCTGGAATCTACAGGGGGCAGGACAGCCCCAGCATTTT

j_call: TRBJ2-1
clone_size: many
d_call: TRBD2
v_call: TRBV6-1
cdr3_aa: CASSEVGTRFEFF
cdr3_nt: TGTGCCAGCAGTGAAGTTGGGACTAGGTTTGAGTTCTTC

j_call: TRBJ2-7
clone_size: many
d_call: -
v_call: TRBV9
cdr3_aa: CASSPGGYEQYF
cdr3_nt: TGTGCCAGCAGCCCCGGAGGATACGAGCAGTACTTC

j_call: TRBJ2-2
clone_size: -
d_call: -
v_call: TRBV5-5
cdr3_aa: CASSLLATGTGELFF
cdr3_nt: TGTGCCAGCAGCTTGCTAGCTACTGGCACCGGGGAGCTGTTTTTT

j_call: TRBJ1-1
clone_size: many
d_call: -
v_call: TRBV29-1
cdr3_aa: CSVGGSEAFF
cdr3_nt: TGCAGCGTTGGTGGGTCAGAAGCTTTCTTT

j_call: TRBJ2-5
clone_size: few
d_call: -
v_call: TRBV20-1
cdr3_aa: CSAPPWKRDQETQYF
cdr3_nt: TGCAGTGCGCCTCCCTGGAAGAGGGACCAAGAGACCCAGTACTTC

j_call: TRBJ2-5
clone_size: many
d_call: -
v_call: TRBV7-6
cdr3_aa: CASSLDTRGEETQYF
cdr3_nt: TGTGCCAGCAGCTTGGACACAAGGGGGGAAGAGACCCAGTACTTC

j_call: TRBJ1-1
clone_size: few
d_call: TRBD1
v_call: TRBV6-1
cdr3_aa: CAIRDSMNTEAFF
cdr3_nt: TGTGCCATCCGGGACAGCATGAACACTGAAGCTTTCTTT

j_call: TRBJ2-7
clone_size: -
d_call: TRBD1
v_call: TRBV18
cdr3_aa: CASSPQGTAHEQYF
cdr3_nt: TGTGCCAGCTCACCACAGGGGACAGCCCACGAGCAGTACTTC

j_call: TRBJ2-3
clone_size: few
d_call: -
v_call: TRBV24-1
cdr3_aa: CATSASWDLPITSTDTQYF
cdr3_nt: TGTGCCACCTCCGCCTCCTGGGACCTACCAATCACTAGCACAGATACGCAGTATTTT

j_call: TRBJ1-6
clone_size: many
d_call: TRBD1
v_call: TRBV29-1
cdr3_aa: CSVRDSNSPLHF
cdr3_nt: TGCAGCGTTCGGGACAGTAACTCACCCCTCCACTTT

j_call: TRBJ2-7
clone_size: -
d_call: -
v_call: TRBV12-3/TRBV12-4
cdr3_aa: CASGPSRTEQYF
cdr3_nt: TGTGCCAGCGGGCCTTCCCGAACAGAGCAGTACTTC

j_call: TRBJ2-5
clone_size: few
d_call: -
v_call: TRBV25-1
cdr3_aa: CASSEFGSPDETQYF
cdr3_nt: TGTGCCAGCAGTGAATTTGGCAGTCCTGATGAGACCCAGTACTTC

j_call: TRBJ2-1
clone_size: -
d_call: TRBD2
v_call: TRBV29-1
cdr3_aa: CSVWGLAGNNEQFF
cdr3_nt: TGCAGCGTCTGGGGACTAGCGGGAAACAATGAGCAGTTCTTC

j_call: TRBJ2-7
clone_size: few
d_call: -
v_call: TRBV27
cdr3_aa: CASSNHGSYYEQYF
cdr3_nt: TGTGCCAGCAGCAACCACGGGTCGTACTACGAGCAGTACTTC

j_call: TRBJ1-1
clone_size: few
d_call: -
v_call: TRBV20-1
cdr3_aa: CSYTTNTEAFF
cdr3_nt: TGCAGTTATACCACGAACACTGAAGCTTTCTTT

j_call: TRBJ2-7
clone_size: few
d_call: TRBD2
v_call: TRBV28
cdr3_aa: CASKEAGSYYEQYF
cdr3_nt: TGTGCCAGCAAAGAAGCGGGGTCGTACTACGAGCAGTACTTC

j_call: TRBJ1-6
clone_size: many
d_call: -
v_call: TRBV30
cdr3_aa: CAWHENRVRGNSPLHF
cdr3_nt: TGTGCCTGGCATGAGAACCGCGTTAGGGGTAATTCACCCCTCCACTTT

j_call: TRBJ2-5
clone_size: -
d_call: -
v_call: TRBV4-3
cdr3_aa: CASSQDRLQETQYF
cdr3_nt: TGCGCCAGCAGCCAAGATCGACTACAAGAGACCCAGTACTTC

j_call: TRBJ2-5
clone_size: -
d_call: TRBD1
v_call: TRBV9
cdr3_aa: CASSAGGEGETQYF
cdr3_nt: TGTGCCAGCAGTGCAGGGGGCGAAGGAGAGACCCAGTACTTC

j_call: TRBJ2-1
clone_size: many
d_call: TRBD2
v_call: TRBV4-3
cdr3_aa: CASSPGTSGGHNEQFF
cdr3_nt: TGCGCCAGCAGCCCTGGGACTAGCGGGGGGCACAATGAGCAGTTCTTC

j_call: TRBJ1-1
clone_size: few
d_call: -
v_call: TRBV7-3
cdr3_aa: CASSLSAQGPEAFF
cdr3_nt: TGTGCCAGCAGCTTAAGCGCTCAGGGTCCTGAAGCTTTCTTT

j_call: TRBJ2-7
clone_size: -
d_call: -
v_call: TRBV10-3
cdr3_aa: CATGTGDYEQYF
cdr3_nt: TGTGCCACCGGGACGGGGGACTACGAGCAGTACTTC

j_call: TRBJ2-1
clone_size: few
d_call: -
v_call: TRBV14
cdr3_aa: CASRYRLEEQFF
cdr3_nt: TGTGCCAGCAGGTACAGGTTGGAGGAGCAGTTCTTC

j_call: TRBJ2-1
clone_size: -
d_call: -
v_call: TRBV16
cdr3_aa: CASSPGQGQFF
cdr3_nt: TGTGCCAGCAGCCCCGGACAAGGGCAGTTCTTC

j_call: TRBJ1-1
clone_size: -
d_call: -
v_call: TRBV4-3
cdr3_aa: CASSQDLAREKNTEAFF
cdr3_nt: TGCGCCAGCAGCCAAGATCTGGCCAGGGAAAAGAACACTGAAGCTTTCTTT

j_call: TRBJ1-1
clone_size: -
d_call: -
v_call: TRBV15
cdr3_aa: CATSTRWGAGEAFF
cdr3_nt: TGTGCCACCAGCACCCGGTGGGGGGCAGGTGAAGCTTTCTTT

j_call: TRBJ2-1
clone_size: few
d_call: -
v_call: TRBV11-3
cdr3_aa: CASSLGSPNNEQFF
cdr3_nt: TGTGCCAGCAGCTTAGGGTCTCCAAACAATGAGCAGTTCTTC

j_call: TRBJ2-5
clone_size: -
d_call: -
v_call: TRBV12-3/TRBV12-4
cdr3_aa: CASSLGNQETQYF
cdr3_nt: TGTGCCAGCAGTTTAGGGAACCAAGAGACCCAGTACTTC

j_call: TRBJ2-3
clone_size: -
d_call: -
v_call: TRBV9
cdr3_aa: CASSVDGRSNSDTQYF
cdr3_nt: TGTGCCAGCAGCGTAGACGGGCGTTCAAATTCGGATACGCAGTATTTT

j_call: TRBJ2-1
clone_size: few
d_call: -
v_call: TRBV12-3/TRBV12-4
cdr3_aa: CASSRQAVSSYNEQFF
cdr3_nt: TGTGCCAGCAGCCGGCAAGCGGTTAGCTCCTACAATGAGCAGTTCTTC

j_call: TRBJ1-6
clone_size: -
d_call: -
v_call: TRBV20-1
cdr3_aa: CSAPPRGGSPLHF
cdr3_nt: TGCAGTGCTCCCCCCCGGGGGGGCTCACCCCTCCACTTT

j_call: TRBJ2-3
clone_size: -
d_call: TRBD2
v_call: TRBV27
cdr3_aa: CASSLLAGVPGDTQYF
cdr3_nt: TGTGCCAGCAGCCTACTAGCGGGGGTTCCTGGAGATACGCAGTATTTT

j_call: TRBJ1-5
clone_size: many
d_call: -
v_call: TRBV19
cdr3_aa: CASSIVKGLTQPQHF
cdr3_nt: TGTGCCAGTAGTATAGTAAAGGGACTTACTCAGCCCCAGCATTTT

j_call: TRBJ2-1
clone_size: many
d_call: TRBD2
v_call: TRBV10-3
cdr3_aa: CAISAAGEYNEQFF
cdr3_nt: TGTGCCATCAGTGCAGCGGGGGAATACAATGAGCAGTTCTTC

j_call: TRBJ2-1
clone_size: few
d_call: -
v_call: TRBV12-3/TRBV12-4
cdr3_aa: CASTRDEINNEQFF
cdr3_nt: TGTGCCAGCACGAGAGATGAGATAAACAATGAGCAGTTCTTC

j_call: TRBJ1-5
clone_size: few
d_call: TRBD1
v_call: TRBV27
cdr3_aa: CASSLTGENQPQHF
cdr3_nt: TGTGCCAGCAGTTTGACAGGGGAAAATCAGCCCCAGCATTTT

j_call: TRBJ2-5
clone_size: few
d_call: -
v_call: TRBV6-5
cdr3_aa: CATKTIQETQYF
cdr3_nt: TGTGCCACCAAGACTATTCAAGAGACCCAGTACTTC

j_call: TRBJ2-1
clone_size: -
d_call: -
v_call: TRBV19
cdr3_aa: CASSLRASYNEQFF
cdr3_nt: TGTGCCAGTAGCCTACGGGCGTCCTACAATGAGCAGTTCTTC

j_call: TRBJ1-5
clone_size: many
d_call: -
v_call: TRBV27
cdr3_aa: CASSLQGGYFQPQHF
cdr3_nt: TGTGCCAGCAGCCTACAGGGAGGGTATTTCCAGCCCCAGCATTTT

j_call: TRBJ2-5
clone_size: few
d_call: -
v_call: TRBV12-3/TRBV12-4
cdr3_aa: CASSPSPETQYF
cdr3_nt: TGTGCCAGCAGCCCGAGCCCGGAGACCCAGTACTTC

j_call: TRBJ2-5
clone_size: few
d_call: -
v_call: TRBV5-1
cdr3_aa: CASTLGGETQYF
cdr3_nt: TGCGCCAGCACTTTGGGAGGAGAGACCCAGTACTTC

j_call: TRBJ1-5
clone_size: -
d_call: -
v_call: TRBV12-3/TRBV12-4
cdr3_aa: CASTVNSNQPQHF
cdr3_nt: TGTGCCAGCACCGTAAATAGCAATCAGCCCCAGCATTTT

j_call: TRBJ2-3
clone_size: -
d_call: TRBD2
v_call: TRBV7-8
cdr3_aa: CASSEGAGADTQYF
cdr3_nt: TGTGCCAGCAGTGAAGGGGCGGGGGCAGATACGCAGTATTTT